This TCR beta chain is drawn from a study of cytomegalovirus exposure and HLA in healthy donors. Study observations and caveats: In an earlier analysis, most TCR beta V segments were productive about 90% or about 30% of the time. Excluded were some V segments that proved indistinguishable, including TRBV6-2 and TRBV6-3.

The PCR used 60 Vbeta and 13 Jbeta primers. The protocol was immunoSEQ multiplex PCR, while the TCRdb copy is restricted to in-frame clones and leaves out a portion. The sample includes roughly 100,000 clones, over 65% of them seen just once. For this clone: What it binds is unknown.

This CDR3 is 15 amino acids long. The trim removed 5 bases at V and 0 bases at J, leaving 6 bases unmatched. CDR1 and CDR2 (germline): SGHTA, FQGTGA. Source material: PBMCs. The chain links TRBV7-3 to TRBJ2-7; 8 bases map to TRBD2. The sequence derives from a middle-aged man in good health and CMV-seropositive. Written as DNA, the CDR3 is TGTGCCAGCAGCACAAGCGGGGGCAGCTCCTACGAGCAGTACTTC. This translates into CASSTSGGSSYEQYF.